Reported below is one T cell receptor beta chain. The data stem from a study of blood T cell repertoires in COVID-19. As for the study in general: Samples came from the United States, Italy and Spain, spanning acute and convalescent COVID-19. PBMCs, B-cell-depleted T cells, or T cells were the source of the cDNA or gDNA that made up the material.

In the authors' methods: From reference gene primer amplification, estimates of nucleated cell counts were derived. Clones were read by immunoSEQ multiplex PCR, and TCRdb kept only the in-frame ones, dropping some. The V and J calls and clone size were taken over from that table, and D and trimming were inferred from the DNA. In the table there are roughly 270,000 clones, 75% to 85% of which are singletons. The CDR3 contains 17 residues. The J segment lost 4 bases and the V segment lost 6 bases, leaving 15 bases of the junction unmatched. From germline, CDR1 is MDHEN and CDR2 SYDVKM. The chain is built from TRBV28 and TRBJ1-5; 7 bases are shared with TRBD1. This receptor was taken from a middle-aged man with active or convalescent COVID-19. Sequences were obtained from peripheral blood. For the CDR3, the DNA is TGTGCCAGCAGACCGAACAGGGGAGGAAGCCTGAATCAGCCCCAGCATTTT. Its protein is CASRPNRGGSLNQPQHF.